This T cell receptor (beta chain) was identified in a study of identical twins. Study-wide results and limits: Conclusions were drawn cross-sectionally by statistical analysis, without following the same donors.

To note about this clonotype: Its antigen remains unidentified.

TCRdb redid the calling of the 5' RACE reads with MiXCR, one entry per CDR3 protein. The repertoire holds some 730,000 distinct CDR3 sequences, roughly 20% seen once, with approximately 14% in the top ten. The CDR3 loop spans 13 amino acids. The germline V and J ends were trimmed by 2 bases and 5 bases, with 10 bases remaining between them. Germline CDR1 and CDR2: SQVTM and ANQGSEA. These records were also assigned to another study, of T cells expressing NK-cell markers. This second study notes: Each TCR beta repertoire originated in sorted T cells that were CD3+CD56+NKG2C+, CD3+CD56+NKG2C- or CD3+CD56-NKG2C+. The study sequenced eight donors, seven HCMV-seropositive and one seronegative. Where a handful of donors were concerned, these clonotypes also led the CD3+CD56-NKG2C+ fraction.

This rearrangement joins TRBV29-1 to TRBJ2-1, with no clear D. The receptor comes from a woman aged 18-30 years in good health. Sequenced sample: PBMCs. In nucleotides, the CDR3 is TGCAGCGTTGAACAGAGAAAGAACAATGAGCAGTTCTTC. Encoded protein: CSVEQRKNNEQFF.